This T cell receptor (beta chain) is from a study of regulatory T cells in long-lasting Graves disease. Study-wide context: Patients with new Graves' disease had used antithyroid drugs below 3 months.

Study-wide points: It was in persistent disease that TRBV28, TRBJ1-2 and TRBJ2-5 were favored.

This clonotype came up a few times. What it binds is unknown. CDR3 regions were amplified by Arm-PCR using iRepertoire HTBI primers to build TCR beta libraries. TCRdb fed the multiplex PCR reads into MiXCR, producing one record per CDR3 protein. The sample holds roughly 420,000 distinct CDR3 sequences; roughly 15% are singletons and the top ten take about 23%. Germline V gives CDR1 MNHEY, CDR2 SMNVEV (reference sequence). The length of the CDR3 is 15 residues. Trimming cost V 6 bases and J 3 bases, with 15 bases left between them. Time point here: newly diagnosed GD, antithyroid drugs for less than 3 months. There was RNA extracted from PBMCs, and the TCR library was made from it. These data also featured in a second study, about T cells in Graves' hyperthyroidism and ophthalmopathy. That source adds: Any patient presenting with uncontrolled infection, other autoimmune disease, pregnancy or lactation was left out. The study based diagnoses on clinical symptoms, serum thyroxine and TRAb, thyroid ultrasound and orbital computed tomography.

Specimen: peripheral blood mononuclear cells (PBMCs), collected at new diagnosis, from a patient treated with antithyroid drugs. This sequence originates from a woman aged 18-30 years with Graves disease. The chain employs TRBV27 and TRBJ1-5; the D is unclear. The CDR3 region has the DNA TGTGCCAGCAGCCCGTCGAGGGTAATCAATCAGCCCCAGCATTTT. Translated: CASSPSRVINQPQHF.